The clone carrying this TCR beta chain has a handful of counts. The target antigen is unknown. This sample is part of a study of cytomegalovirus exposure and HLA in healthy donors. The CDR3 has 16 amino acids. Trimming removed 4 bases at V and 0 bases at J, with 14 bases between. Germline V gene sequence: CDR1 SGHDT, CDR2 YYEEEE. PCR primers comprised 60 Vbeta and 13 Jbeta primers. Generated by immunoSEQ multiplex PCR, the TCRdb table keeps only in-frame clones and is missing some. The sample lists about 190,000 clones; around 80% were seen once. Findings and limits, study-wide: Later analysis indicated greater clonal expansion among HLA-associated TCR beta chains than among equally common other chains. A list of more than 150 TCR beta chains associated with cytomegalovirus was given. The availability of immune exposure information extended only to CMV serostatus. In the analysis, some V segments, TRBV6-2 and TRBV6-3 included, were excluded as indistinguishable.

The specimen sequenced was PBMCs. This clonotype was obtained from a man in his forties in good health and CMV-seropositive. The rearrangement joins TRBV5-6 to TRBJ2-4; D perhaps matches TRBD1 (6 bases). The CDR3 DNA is TGTGCCAGCAGCCCCCCAGGGGCGGGAGCCAAAAACATTCAGTACTTC. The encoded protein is CASSPPGAGAKNIQYF.